The rows below give T cell receptor beta chains drawn from one sample of a study of T cell clones after liver transplantation. Profiled with immunoSEQ multiplex PCR; TCRdb holds only in-frame clones, not every one. The sample includes some 40,000 clones, just over 85% of them seen just once. The sample here was CD4+ T cells from blood, taken 24 months after liver transplant. The receptor set was obtained from a human patient who received a liver transplant. The graft donor may be the source of some T cells. The CDR3 runs from the conserved cysteine through the conserved F or W. A D gene is named only where the DNA matches it firmly. Only part of the rows carry a size: once, few, many, or a class if the clone is expanded.

v_call	j_call	clone_size	d_call	cdr3_nt	cdr3_aa
TRBV11-2	TRBJ1-4	NA	NA	TGTGCCAGCAGCCACGTCGGGACGCGGATTATAAGAAACGAAAAACTGTTTTTT	CASSHVGTRIIRNEKLFF
TRBV7-2	TRBJ2-3	NA	NA	TGTGCCAGCAGCTTAGTAATAGCTACCACAGATACGCAGTATTTT	CASSLVIATTDTQYF
TRBV30	TRBJ1-4	once	NA	TGTGCCTGGAGTTACTCCCAAGGAGGGACTAATGAAAAACTGTTTTTT	CAWSYSQGGTNEKLFF
TRBV18	TRBJ1-1	NA	NA	TGTGCCAGCTCACTAGGGGGGGTCGGGATGAACACTGAAGCTTTCTTT	CASSLGGVGMNTEAFF
TRBV27	TRBJ1-5	few	TRBD1	TGTGCCAGCAGGGGACAGGAAGTCAATCAGCCCCAGCATTTT	CASRGQEVNQPQHF
TRBV11-2	TRBJ2-5	NA	NA	TGTGCCAGCAGCCAAGGTCCTCGGATGGAGACCCAGTACTTC	CASSQGPRMETQYF
TRBV5-1	TRBJ2-7	NA	NA	TGCGCCAGCAGCTTGATGCAGAGCGAGCAGTACTTC	CASSLMQSEQYF
TRBV28	TRBJ1-2	NA	NA	TGTGCCAGCACCAATGGACGGTATGGCTACACCTTC	CASTNGRYGYTF
TRBV7-9	TRBJ2-7	NA	NA	TGTGCCAGCAGCATCTCATACTACGAGCAGTACTTC	CASSISYYEQYF
TRBV11-2	TRBJ2-2	NA	NA	TGTGCCAGCAGCTTCGGCGGGGTCACCGGGGAGCTGTTTTTT	CASSFGGVTGELFF
TRBV5-1	TRBJ1-4	NA	NA	TGCGCCAGCAGCTTGGGGACGTATAATGAAAAACTGTTTTTT	CASSLGTYNEKLFF
TRBV10-3	TRBJ1-3	few	NA	TGTGCCATCAGCTTACAGGGTGGAAACACCATATATTTT	CAISLQGGNTIYF
TRBV19	TRBJ2-6	NA	TRBD1	TGTGCCAGTAACTCCCCCGCCGGGACAGGGGGTCCTGGGGCCAACGTCCTGACTTTC	CASNSPAGTGGPGANVLTF
TRBV6-5	TRBJ1-2	NA	NA	TGTACCAGCAGTTACACTTCAACAAACTATGGCTACACCTTC	CTSSYTSTNYGYTF
TRBV19	TRBJ2-1	NA	NA	TGTGCCAGTAGCCCAGCCGGGAGCCTGACGAAGTTCTTC	CASSPAGSLTKFF
TRBV4-1	TRBJ2-5	NA	NA	TGCGCCAGCAGCCACTACTCCCCCGGGAAAGAGACCCAGTACTTC	CASSHYSPGKETQYF
TRBV19	TRBJ1-6	NA	NA	TGTGCCAGTAAGGAGGGGCGTGCCGATAATTCACCCCTCCACTTT	CASKEGRADNSPLHF
TRBV30	TRBJ2-5	NA	NA	TGTGCCTGGAGTGTACATGGACAGCGAGAGACCCAGTACTTC	CAWSVHGQRETQYF
TRBV18	TRBJ1-4	NA	NA	TGTGCCAGCTCACCCGGCGGTGAAAAACTGTTTTTT	CASSPGGEKLFF
TRBV19	TRBJ2-2	NA	TRBD1	TGTGCCAGTAGCCCCGGGACAGTTAACACCGGGGAGCTGTTTTTT	CASSPGTVNTGELFF
TRBV7-8	TRBJ2-5	once	TRBD2	TGTGCCAGCAGCGCACCCGGGACTAGCGATTTTAAAGAGACCCAGTACTTC	CASSAPGTSDFKETQYF
TRBV7-8	TRBJ2-3	few	TRBD2	TGTGCCAGCAGCACGGGACTAGCGGGGGGCGTAGATACGCAGTATTTT	CASSTGLAGGVDTQYF